A selection of T cell receptor beta chains follows, all from one sample in a study of cytomegalovirus exposure and HLA in healthy donors. Some clones are missing from TCRdb's copy, which holds only in-frame ones; the method was immunoSEQ multiplex PCR. The data hold around 100,000 clones, with approximately 80% observed a single time. Sequencing was done on a sample of PBMCs. These receptors all come from a man aged 25 to 45 in good health and CMV-seropositive. Each CDR3 is given with its conserved first and last residue. Fields, in order: clone size, V gene, CDR3 protein. Clone size, where shown, is once, few, many, or a class for clones that have expanded.

>-|TRBV7-9
CASSLAGDRDYGYTF
>-|TRBV9
CASSPGQGYSNQPQHF
>-|TRBV11-2
CASSLGPGAAKKETQYF
>-|TRBV5-1
CASSLDPLTEAFF
>-|TRBV29-1
CSVEVLADEQYF
>few|TRBV12-5
CASALGGKLFF
>few|TRBV6-5
CASSYSYRGTEAFF
>-|TRBV7-8
CASSTTAGGTDTQYF
>-|TRBV11-2
CASSFFLAGGSYEQYF
>few|TRBV5-1
CASSFDWNLQGAYEQYF
>-|TRBV5-1
CASSSQASGSYEQYF
>-|TRBV14
CASSHLKRESSQETQYF
>-|TRBV7-6
CASSVAGSYEQYF
>-|TRBV29-1
CSAVPDLAKNIQYF
>-|TRBV11-2
CASSLSAGDYEQYF
>-|TRBV7-9
CASTLRGVSNEQFF
>few|TRBV4-2
CANWDRLNTEAFF
>-|TRBV21-1
CARLRQVMHRELFF
>-|TRBV7-2
CASSVGGGRYEQYF
>few|TRBV27
CASSVNPRQGTNTEAFF
>once|TRBV28
CASSLRLISNQPQHF
>-|TRBV2
CASSEAMGLAGQETQYF